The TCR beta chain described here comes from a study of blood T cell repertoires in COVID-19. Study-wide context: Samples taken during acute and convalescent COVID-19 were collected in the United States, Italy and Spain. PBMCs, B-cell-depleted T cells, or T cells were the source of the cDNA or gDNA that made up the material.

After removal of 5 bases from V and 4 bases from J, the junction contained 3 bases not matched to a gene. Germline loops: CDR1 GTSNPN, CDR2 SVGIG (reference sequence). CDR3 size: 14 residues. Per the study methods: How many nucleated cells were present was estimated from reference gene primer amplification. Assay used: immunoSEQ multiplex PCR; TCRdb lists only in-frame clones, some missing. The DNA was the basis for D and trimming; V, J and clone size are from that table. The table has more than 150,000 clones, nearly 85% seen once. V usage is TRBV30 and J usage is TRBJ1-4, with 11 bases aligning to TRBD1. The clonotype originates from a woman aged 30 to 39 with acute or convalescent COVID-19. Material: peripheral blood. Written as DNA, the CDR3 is TGTGCCTGGTGGGACAGGGGGGGTAATGAAAAACTGTTTTTT. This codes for CAWWDRGGNEKLFF.